This T cell receptor (beta chain) was sequenced in a study of shared clonotypes between healthy human individuals. V lost 2 bases and J lost 7; bases outside the gene matches: 11. The CDR3 runs 16 residues. Germline CDR1 reads ENHRY; CDR2 reads SYGVKD. The repertoire was sequenced with immunoSEQ multiplex PCR; TCRdb's copy has only in-frame clones and lacks some. Among some 2 million clones listed, roughly 95% were seen once. What was sequenced was naive CD4+ T cells sorted from blood. Subset here: CD45RA+ positively selected. This chain links TRBV10-3 with TRBJ2-1; 7 bases match TRBD1. This TCR derives from a man between 18 and 29 years old in good health. CDR3 residues: CAISEPNGQVLNEQFF. Here the CDR3 DNA reads TGTGCCATCAGTGAGCCTAACGGACAGGTCCTTAATGAGCAGTTCTTC.